What follows are 24 T cell receptor beta chains derived from one specimen sequenced in a study of CD8+CD57+ T cells in acquired aplastic anemia. Genomic DNA templated the TCR beta VDJ and CDR3 profiling. A single record per CDR3 protein comes from TCRdb applying MiXCR to the reads. This table holds around 290,000 distinct CDR3 sequences, 56% found once. Patients picked for sequencing had shown CD8+CD57+ cell expansion detected by flow cytometry. Sequences were obtained from sorted CD4+, CD8+, or CD8+CD57+ T cells (not recorded which) from PBMCs. These TCRs come from a human donor with aplastic anemia.

This clonotype was observed many times. The V call is TRBV2, the J call TRBJ2-5; D is unresolved. Trimming pared 6 bases from V and 2 bases from J, leaving 10 bases between. The V gene's germline CDR1 is SNHLY and CDR2 FYNNEI. The CDR3 is 13 amino acids. The CDR3 DNA is TGTGCCAGCAGCGTAAGGTGGCAAGAGACCCAGTACTTC. Translation: CASSVRWQETQYF.

The chain links TRBV24-1 to TRBJ2-5; D is ambiguous. There are 13 residues in the CDR3. The V gene's germline CDR1 is KGHDR and CDR2 SFDVKD. The V gene lost 4 bases and the J gene lost 5 bases, with 10 bases spanning the gap. The CDR3 region has the DNA TGTGCCACCAGTGAAGATCACTCGGAGACCCAGTACTTC. It codes for CATSEDHSETQYF.

There are many counts of this clonotype. This rearrangement joins TRBV29-1 to TRBJ1-1; TRBD1 aligns across 9 bases. This CDR3 has 15 amino acids. V lost 4 bases, J lost 11 bases, and 17 bases stayed unmatched. Germline CDR1 reads SQVTM; CDR2 reads ANQGSEA. The DNA for the CDR3 is TGCAGCGTTGGCCGTGGGGGACAGGGAGCACATTCGGCTTTCTTT. This sequence encodes CSVGRGGQGAHSAFF.

This clonotype occurred a few times. The V gene is TRBV2, the J gene TRBJ1-1; D not resolved. V shed 5 bases and J shed 0 bases, with 7 bases lying between them. Per the germline V gene, CDR1 is SNHLY and CDR2 is FYNNEI. The CDR3 covers 13 residues. The DNA of the CDR3 is TGTGCCAGCAGTACCGCTATGAACACTGAAGCTTTCTTT. It codes for CASSTAMNTEAFF.

V usage is TRBV19 and J usage is TRBJ2-3; D remains ambiguous. V gave up 2 bases and J gave up 1 base, with 10 bases separating them. From germline, CDR1 is LNHDA and CDR2 SQIVND (reference sequence). This CDR3 is built from 15 residues. CDR3 bases: TGTGCCAGTAGTATACTAGGACCAGGCACAGATACGCAGTATTTT. It is translated as CASSILGPGTDTQYF.

This clonotype was found a few times. Mismatch with germline at one junction end may stem from a read error. The genes are TRBV7-7 and TRBJ2-3; D remains ambiguous. CDR1 is SSHAT and CDR2 is FNYEAQ in the germline V gene (reference sequence). There are 16 residues in the CDR3. The CDR3 DNA follows: TGTGCTAGCAGCTTATCGTTAACCCAGGGCACAGATACGCAGTATTTT. Its translation is CASSLSLTQGTDTQYF.

The chain couples TRBV7-2 to TRBJ2-1; 9 nucleotides match TRBD2. Germline V gives CDR1 SGHTA, CDR2 FQGNSA. J was trimmed by 1 base and V by 5 bases; bases with no gene match: 9. The CDR3 runs 17 residues. The CDR3 bases are TGTGCCAGCAGCCGCTCGGGCCTAGCGGGGTCCTACAATGAGCAGTTCTTC. Its protein is CASSRSGLAGSYNEQFF.

Ten or more counts support this clonotype. The chain recombines TRBV20-1 with TRBJ2-3; D is unresolved. The CDR3 is made up of 13 amino acids. Germline V gene data show CDR1 as DFQATT and CDR2 as SNEGSKA (reference sequence). With 0 bases removed from V and 2 bases from J, the gap between germline ends came to 6 bases. CDR3 DNA: TGCAGTGCTAGAGACCTAGTCACAGATACGCAGTATTTT. It is translated as CSARDLVTDTQYF.

The chain has TRBV9 and TRBJ2-6; D uncertain. The V gene's germline CDR1 is SGDLS and CDR2 YYNGEE. The length of the CDR3 is 14 residues. Trimming left V 0 bases short and J 5 bases short, with 6 bases between. Written as DNA, the CDR3 is TGTGCCAGCAGCGTAGGCGATTGGGCCAACGTCCTGACTTTC. This codes for CASSVGDWANVLTF.

This clonotype was seen a handful of times. This chain joins TRBV7-6 and TRBJ2-7; 7 bases are shared with TRBD1. This CDR3 contains 15 residues. Per the germline V gene, CDR1 is SGHVS and CDR2 is FNYEAQ. Losses at the gene ends were 1 base for V and 2 bases for J; bases not matched to a gene: 5. CDR3 in DNA: TGTGCCAGCAGCTTAGAAGGGGGCAGTGCCTACGAGCAGTACTTC. It codes for CASSLEGGSAYEQYF.

On this clonotype itself: One end of the junction fails to match germline, which may point to a read error. V is TRBV10-3 and J is TRBJ2-2; TRBD1 agrees at 8 bases. The CDR3 contains 15 residues. CDR1 and CDR2 (germline): ENHRY, SYGVKD. This CDR3 reads CAISERTGNIGELFF. The CDR3 DNA sequence: TGTGCCATCAGTGAGCGGACAGGGAACATCGGGGAGCTGTTTTTT.

The V call is TRBV2, the J call TRBJ1-2, with D maybe TRBD1 (5 bases). Looked up from germline, CDR1 is SNHLY and CDR2 is FYNNEI. V gave up 5 bases and J gave up 4 bases, with 14 bases separating them. The CDR3 is 14 amino acids. CDR3 nucleotides: TGTGCCAGCAGTAGGGTCAGGGTCGGCTATGGCTACACCTTC. It specifies CASSRVRVGYGYTF.

The chain couples TRBV20-1 to TRBJ1-2; D is perhaps TRBD1 (6 bases). From germline, CDR1 is DFQATT and CDR2 SNEGSKA (reference sequence). The CDR3 covers 11 residues. The germline V and J ends were trimmed by 2 bases and 7 bases, with 8 bases remaining between them. For the CDR3, the DNA is TGCAGTGCTAGAAGAGGGGGTGGCTACACCTTC. Translation: CSARRGGGYTF.

The V call is TRBV11-3, the J call TRBJ1-6; 8 bases fit TRBD1. V shed 10 bases and J 6 bases; nucleotides not matched to a gene: 8. The CDR3 loop spans 14 amino acids. Per germline, CDR1 SGHNT and CDR2 YENEEA. The CDR3 loop is CANTPGTGNSPLHF. CDR3 in DNA: TGTGCCAATACACCGGGGACAGGTAATTCACCCCTCCACTTT.

This rearrangement joins TRBV2 to TRBJ1-6; the match to TRBD1 covers 7 bases. J gave up 10 bases and V 8 bases, and 11 bases lay outside the gene matches. This CDR3 is built from 14 residues. Germline V lookup: CDR1 SNHLY, CDR2 FYNNEI. The CDR3 region has the DNA TGTGCCAGCCAAATAACAGGGGAGGCATCACCCCTCCACTTT. It translates to CASQITGEASPLHF.

In its sample, this clonotype was seen a few times. The chain is built from TRBV7-9 and TRBJ1-2; D may be TRBD1 (6 bases). V was pared by 4 bases and J by 5 bases, with 14 bases between. Germline V gene sequence: CDR1 SEHNR, CDR2 FQNEAQ (reference sequence). CDR3 size: 14 residues. The chain's CDR3 is CASSSVGQGYGYTF. As DNA, the CDR3 is TGTGCCAGCAGCTCCGTGGGGCAGGGGTATGGCTACACCTTC.

The chain links TRBV10-1 to TRBJ1-5; TRBD1 is a possible D gene (5 bases). The CDR3 loop spans 15 amino acids. Trimming took off 8 bases at V and 5 bases at J, with 19 bases between the two ends. Germline V lookup: CDR1 WNHNN, CDR2 SYGVQD (reference sequence). CDR3 DNA sequence: TGCGCCAGCTGCTTTGGACATGCATATCATCAGCCCCAGCATTTT. As protein: CASCFGHAYHQPQHF.

This clonotype was detected once. The V and J genes are TRBV7-2 and TRBJ2-1; D is undetermined. The ends were cut back, 5 bases at V and 5 bases at J, with 25 bases in the middle. This CDR3 contains 18 residues. The germline V gene has CDR1 SGHTA and CDR2 FQGNSA. Written as DNA, the CDR3 is TGTGCCAGCAGCCACTACGACCCGGACCCTATACGCGACAATGAGCAGTTCTTC. Translated: CASSHYDPDPIRDNEQFF.

V gene TRBV9 combines with J gene TRBJ2-5; 9 positions match TRBD2. CDR3 length equals 15 residues. Germline CDR1 and CDR2: SGDLS and YYNGEE. V lost 0 bases, J lost 9 bases, and 9 bases stayed unmatched. As DNA, the CDR3 is TGTGCCAGCAGCGTAGGGCGGGAGGGCCGGGAGGCCCAGTACTTC. Encoded protein: CASSVGREGREAQYF.

The chain's CDR3 is CASSYGGAYTEAFF. CDR3 coding DNA: TGTGCCAGCAGTTACGGGGGGGCTTATACTGAAGCTTTCTTT. The V gene is TRBV6-2 or TRBV6-3, the J gene TRBJ1-1, with D maybe TRBD1 (6 bases). The CDR3 has 14 amino acids. Deletions cut 2 bases from V and 5 bases from J, with 12 bases between. CDR1 is MNHEY, CDR2 SVGEGT, per germline.

A few counts support this clonotype. Sequence at one end of the junction differs from germline and may be a read error. The chain is built from TRBV7-7 and TRBJ2-7; unclear D gene. The CDR3 runs to 12 residues. CDR1 and CDR2 from the germline V gene are SSHAT and FNYEAQ (reference sequence). The DNA of the CDR3 is TGTGCTAGCAGCCCGGACGGATACGAGCAGTACTTC. Translated: CASSPDGYEQYF.

This rearrangement joins TRBV7-3 to TRBJ2-7; 8 nucleotides align to TRBD1. CDR1 SGHTA and CDR2 FQGTGA come from the germline V gene. The ends lost 5 bases at V and 7 bases at J; junction bases unmatched: 13. The CDR3 length is 15 residues. As DNA, the CDR3 is TGTGCCAGCAGCGCTGGACAGGGAAGGGGTGAGGAGCAGTACTTC. Protein sequence: CASSAGQGRGEEQYF.

J is TRBJ2-4 and V is TRBV7-2; D unclear. From germline, CDR1 is SGHTA and CDR2 FQGNSA. The germline V and J ends were trimmed by 4 bases and 6 bases, with 13 bases remaining between them. There are 14 residues in the CDR3. The CDR3 is CASSWAVSGNIQYF. DNA for the CDR3: TGTGCCAGCAGCTGGGCCGTTTCAGGAAACATTCAGTACTTC. Together with reference TRBV7-2 and TRBJ2-4, the CDR3 gives the full variable domain: GAGVSQSPSNKVTEKGKDVELRCDPISGHTALYWYRQSLGQGLEFLIYFQGNSAPDKSGLPSDRFSAERTGGSVSTLTIQRTQQEDSAVYLCASSWAVSGNIQYFGAGTRLSVL.

The chain uses TRBV24-1 and TRBJ2-1; D is ambiguous. CDR3 length: 13 residues. V gave up 8 bases and J gave up 0 bases, with 7 bases separating them. Germline loops: CDR1 KGHDR, CDR2 SFDVKD. CDR3 nucleotide sequence: TGTGCCACCACTACGAGCTCCTACAATGAGCAGTTCTTC. Amino acid sequence: CATTTSSYNEQFF.